The 10 T cell receptor beta chains in this list originate from one sample, sequenced in a study of blood T cell repertoires in COVID-19. TCRdb's copy holds only in-frame clones and misses some; the assay was immunoSEQ multiplex PCR. The sample records about 320,000 clones, about nine tenths being singletons. The sample taken for sequencing was PBMCs or T cells enriched from blood (not recorded which). Source of these receptors: a woman under 30 who had recovered from COVID-19.

The J gene is TRBJ1-5, the V gene TRBV4-3; TRBD1 agrees at 7 bases. The germline V gene encodes CDR1 LGHNA and CDR2 YSLEER. This CDR3 is built from 14 residues. J gave up 5 bases and V 3 bases, and 4 bases lay outside the gene matches. The CDR3 sequence is CASSQRQGHQPQHF. The DNA of the CDR3 is TGCGCCAGCAGCCAGAGACAGGGTCATCAGCCCCAGCATTTT.

This clone was picked up a small number of times. The chain uses TRBV4-1 and TRBJ1-1; D is uncertain. The CDR3 contains 15 residues. Deletions cut 0 bases from V and 6 bases from J, with 14 bases between. Germline CDR1 MGHRA, CDR2 YSYEKL. The CDR3: CASSQDSGGRPEAFF. The CDR3 DNA sequence: TGCGCCAGCAGCCAAGATAGCGGCGGGCGACCTGAAGCTTTCTTT.

This chain links TRBV25-1 with TRBJ2-7, with 10 bases identical to TRBD1. V gave up 0 bases and J gave up 5 bases; unmatched junction bases: 7. Germline-derived CDR1 and CDR2 are MGHDK and SYGVNS. The CDR3 loop spans 16 amino acids. DNA of the CDR3: TGTGCCAGCAGTGAATATATGGGACAGGGGAGCAACGAGCAGTACTTC. This encodes CASSEYMGQGSNEQYF.

The V call is TRBV19, the J call TRBJ1-4; possibly TRBD1 for D (6 bases). The CDR3 runs to 19 residues. The germline V and J ends were trimmed by 3 bases and 5 bases, with 25 bases remaining between them. CDR1 LNHDA and CDR2 SQIVND come from the germline V gene (reference sequence). CDR3 DNA: TGTGCCAGTAGTATCAGTGAATTTTGGGACACCGGCAAAAATGAAAAACTGTTTTTT. Translation gives CASSISEFWDTGKNEKLFF.

This chain joins TRBV5-4 and TRBJ2-1; TRBD1 matches at 7 bases. V lost 4 bases and J lost 0; bases outside the gene matches: 4. The germline V gene has CDR1 SGHNT and CDR2 YYREEE (reference sequence). The CDR3 sequence is 15 residues long. The chain's CDR3 is CASSRDSYSYNEQFF. The CDR3 region has the DNA TGTGCCAGCAGCAGGGACAGTTACTCCTACAATGAGCAGTTCTTC.

CDR3 bases: TGTGCCAGCAGCTTGGATCAGGGGATAGATTCACCCCTCCACTTT. This encodes CASSLDQGIDSPLHF. The rearrangement joins TRBV5-6 to TRBJ1-6, with a tentative D call TRBD1 (6 bases). Germline loops: CDR1 SGHDT, CDR2 YYEEEE. V was pared by 0 bases and J by 8 bases, with 12 bases between. The CDR3 length is 15 residues.

This clone was seen once. CDR3 coding DNA: TGTGCCAGCACCTTGGACAGCAGCTCTGGAAACACCATATATTTT. Encoded protein: CASTLDSSSGNTIYF. This chain uses TRBV7-9 with TRBJ1-3, with D possibly being TRBD1 (6 bases). The CDR3 length is 15 residues. V was shortened by 7 bases and J by 0 bases, with 13 bases between the two germline ends. Germline-derived CDR1 and CDR2 are SEHNR and FQNEAQ (reference sequence).

This chain links TRBV19 with TRBJ1-3, with 7 bases identical to TRBD1. V lost 7 bases to trimming and J lost 4 bases; unmatched junction nucleotides: 7. Germline-derived CDR1 and CDR2 are LNHDA and SQIVND (reference sequence). The CDR3 totals 14 residues. The CDR3 protein is CASTTTGFGNTIYF. The CDR3, as DNA: TGTGCCAGTACTACGACAGGGTTCGGAAACACCATATATTTT.

The chain couples TRBV10-3 to TRBJ1-1; 8 bases are shared with TRBD1. Germline values: CDR1 ENHRY, CDR2 SYGVKD. With V trimmed by 3 bases and J by 0 bases, 9 bases remained unmatched. The CDR3 is made up of 17 amino acids. DNA of the CDR3: TGTGCCATCAGTGACTGGGACAGGTCGACCGTGAACACTGAAGCTTTCTTT. Its protein product is CAISDWDRSTVNTEAFF.

The CDR3 reads CASSPPIQGGYTF. The CDR3 DNA follows: TGTGCCAGCAGTCCCCCGATACAGGGCGGCTACACCTTC. The rearrangement links TRBV28 to TRBJ1-2; D possibly corresponds to TRBD1 (6 bases). V was cut by 5 bases and J by 8 bases, with 15 bases left in between. The CDR3 totals 13 residues. CDR1 MDHEN and CDR2 SYDVKM come from the germline V gene.